This TCR beta chain stems from a study of shared clonotypes between healthy human individuals. Using immunoSEQ multiplex PCR, the repertoire was profiled, and TCRdb retains in-frame clones only, with some absent. The sample lists about 490,000 clones, 60% to 85% occurring once. Germline V gives CDR1 MNHNS, CDR2 SASEGT. Trimming shortened V by 6 bases and J by 15 bases, and 17 bases separated the two germline ends. This CDR3 has 12 amino acids. Specimen: PBMCs. This receptor was identified in a woman aged 40-49 years in good health. Some clones in this sample may be carry-over from other donors' samples. The chain uses TRBV6-1 and TRBJ1-4, with D possibly being TRBD1 (6 bases). The CDR3 region is CASSVYGQSLFF. CDR3 coding DNA: TGTGCCAGCAGCGTGTACGGACAGTCGTTGTTTTTT.